Listed here is a single T cell receptor beta chain. Germline V CDR1 and CDR2: SNHLY, FYNNEI. The CDR3 contains 14 residues. With V trimmed by 4 bases and J by 1 base, 4 bases remained unmatched. The data belong to a study of T cell changes during pregnancy in multiple sclerosis. The data were produced by immunoSEQ multiplex PCR, yet TCRdb's version contains in-frame clones alone and is incomplete. Of under 45,000 clones listed, under 95% are singletons. The receptor was derived from a female donor with multiple sclerosis, enrolled in a pregnancy study. The specimen was CD4+ T cells from peripheral blood mononuclear cells, collected in the third trimester of pregnancy. The chain joins TRBV2 to TRBJ2-7; 7 bases agree with TRBD1. The CDR3 bases are TGTGCCAGCAGTGGCCCGGGACAGTCCTACGAGCAGTACTTC. Its protein is CASSGPGQSYEQYF.